The 18 T cell receptor beta chains below were found in one sample sequenced in a study of blood T cell repertoires in COVID-19. Produced via immunoSEQ multiplex PCR; TCRdb's table is partial and in-frame only. The sample yields about 260,000 clones, roughly 84% seen once. Material: peripheral blood. The source is a man aged 60 to 75 with acute or convalescent COVID-19.

The chain joins TRBV11-2 to TRBJ2-1; 15 bases line up with TRBD2. This CDR3 spans 16 amino acids. Germline V gene data show CDR1 as SGHAT and CDR2 as FQNNGV. The ends lost 4 bases at V and 8 bases at J; junction bases unmatched: 6. The CDR3 bases are TGTGCCAGCAGCTCCCGGACTAGCGGGGGGGCAGATGAGCAGTTCTTC. It translates to CASSSRTSGGADEQFF.

The chain links TRBV7-9 to TRBJ1-1, with D maybe TRBD1 (5 bases). Looked up from germline, CDR1 is SEHNR and CDR2 is FQNEAQ (reference sequence). With 2 bases removed from V and 4 bases from J, the gap between germline ends came to 8 bases. CDR3 size: 13 residues. CDR3 sequence reads: CASSLFTGTEAFF. The CDR3 bases are TGTGCCAGCAGCTTATTCACAGGCACTGAAGCTTTCTTT.

The chain uses TRBV15 and TRBJ2-3; D remains unclear. This CDR3 has 14 amino acids. Per germline, CDR1 LNHNV and CDR2 YYDKDF (reference sequence). With 1 base removed from V and 4 bases from J, the gap between germline ends came to 9 bases. The CDR3 DNA is TGTGCCACCAGCAGAGGCTTAGATGCAGATACGCAGTATTTT. This gives the protein CATSRGLDADTQYF.

The chain joins TRBV21-1 to TRBJ2-5; TRBD2, as called in the table, went unchecked against the DNA. TRBV21-1 is described as a pseudogene. The CDR3 contains 22 residues. The CDR3 region has the DNA TGTGCCAGCAGCAAATCCACCCACCGTAGGGAAGGGGTTGCGGGAGAGGGAGAGACCCAGTACTTC. This gives the protein CASSKSTHRREGVAGEGETQYF.

This clone has a handful of counts. The chain has TRBV10-3 and TRBJ2-3; D gene uncertain. Germline-derived CDR1 and CDR2 are ENHRY and SYGVKD. V was cut by 3 bases and J by 2 bases, with 3 bases left in between. The CDR3 is made up of 12 amino acids. CDR3 loop: CAISDNTDTQYF. CDR3 DNA: TGTGCCATCAGTGACAACACAGATACGCAGTATTTT.

The gene calls are TRBV7-8 and TRBJ2-7; D unclear. The CDR3 runs to 15 residues. Germline V gene data show CDR1 as SGHVS and CDR2 as FQNEAQ. V lost 2 bases to trimming and J lost 6 bases, with 17 bases between them. CDR3 nucleotides: TGTGCCAGCAGCTTATGGTCCGCTATCGTTTCCGAGCAGTACTTC. Protein sequence: CASSLWSAIVSEQYF.

The chain couples TRBV25-1 to TRBJ2-5; 7 bases are a match to TRBD1. In germline, CDR1 is MGHDK, CDR2 SYGVNS. The CDR3 spans 14 residues. V lost 4 bases, J lost 5 bases, and 7 bases stayed unmatched. DNA of the CDR3: TGTGCCAGCAGTGTGGGACAGCCAGGGGAGACCCAGTACTTC. It is translated as CASSVGQPGETQYF.

The chain has TRBV15 and TRBJ2-1; D is uncertain. The CDR3 extends over 13 amino acids. V dropped 0 bases and J dropped 9 bases, with 9 bases sitting between them. From germline, CDR1 is LNHNV and CDR2 YYDKDF (reference sequence). The CDR3 coding sequence is TGTGCCACCAGCAGAGATCTGAGAGGTGAGCAGTTCTTC. Translation: CATSRDLRGEQFF.

The chain is built from TRBV6-4 and TRBJ2-1; perhaps TRBD2 as D (6 bases). The CDR3 contains 13 residues. Per germline, CDR1 MRHNA and CDR2 SNTAGT. The ends were cut back, 4 bases at V and 6 bases at J, with 10 bases in the middle. The CDR3 nucleotides are TGTGCCAGCAGTGGTGAGGAGGGCAATGAGCAGTTCTTC. Its protein is CASSGEEGNEQFF.

This chain connects TRBV25-1 to TRBJ2-3; D unclear. CDR1 is MGHDK and CDR2 is SYGVNS in the germline V gene. Trimming removed 7 bases at V and 1 base at J, with 9 bases between. The CDR3 spans 13 residues. CDR3 coding DNA: TGTGCCAGCAAATATCGGGGCACAGATACGCAGTATTTT. Its protein is CASKYRGTDTQYF.

The rearrangement joins TRBV6-6 to TRBJ2-7, with 7 bases aligning to TRBD1. The CDR3 has 15 amino acids. From germline, CDR1 is MNHNY and CDR2 SVGAGI (reference sequence). V shed 0 bases and J 0 bases; nucleotides not matched to a gene: 2. The CDR3 DNA reads TGTGCCAGCAGTTACTCGGGACAGACCTCCTACGAGCAGTACTTC. Protein product: CASSYSGQTSYEQYF.

This clone was found once. This chain uses TRBV7-3 with TRBJ2-3; no firm D call. Germline V CDR1 and CDR2: SGHTA, FQGTGA. V lost 2 bases to trimming and J lost 1 base, with 4 bases between them. The CDR3 spans 13 residues. The CDR3 sequence: CASSLLGTDTQYF. The DNA of the CDR3 is TGTGCCAGCAGCTTACTTGGCACAGATACGCAGTATTTT.

This clone was recorded only once. The rearrangement joins TRBV15 to TRBJ2-2; TRBD2 matches 7 bases. CDR3 length equals 18 residues. V gave up 0 bases and J gave up 3 bases; unmatched junction bases: 10. The germline CDR1 and CDR2 sequences are LNHNV and YYDKDF (reference sequence). The DNA for the CDR3 is TGTGCCACCAGCAGAGATATGGCGGGAGTGGGGTACACCGGGGAGCTGTTTTTT. It is translated as CATSRDMAGVGYTGELFF.

The chain is built from TRBV12-3 or TRBV12-4 and TRBJ1-1; D not resolved. The V and J ends lost 5 bases and 7 bases respectively, with 8 bases between them. The CDR3 extends over 11 amino acids. The DNA for the CDR3 is TGTGCCAGCAGTAGCGGGCTTGAAGCTTTCTTT. It translates to CASSSGLEAFF.

The V gene is TRBV5-4, the J gene TRBJ2-7, with D possibly matching TRBD1 (6 bases). The germline V and J ends were trimmed by 0 bases and 3 bases, with 19 bases remaining between them. Germline V CDR1 and CDR2: SGHNT, YYREEE (reference sequence). The CDR3 contains 17 residues. CDR3 sequence: CASSLESRGTVSYEQYF. The CDR3, as DNA: TGTGCCAGCAGCTTGGAGAGCAGGGGTACGGTAAGCTACGAGCAGTACTTC. Combining the CDR3 with reference TRBV5-4 and TRBJ2-7 gives the whole variable domain ETGVTQSPTHLIKTRGQQVTLRCSSQSGHNTVSWYQQALGQGPQFIFQYYREEENGRGNFPPRFSGLQFPNYSSELNVNALELDDSALYLCASSLESRGTVSYEQYFGPGTRLTVT.

The CDR3 spells CASSPSGSYEQYF. The DNA for the CDR3 is TGTGCCAGCAGCCCTAGCGGGTCGTACGAGCAGTACTTC. The gene calls are TRBV13 and TRBJ2-7, with 8 bases fitting TRBD2. V was pared by 5 bases and J by 4 bases, with 4 bases of the junction left unmatched. CDR1 and CDR2 from the germline V gene are PRHDT and FYEKMQ (reference sequence). This CDR3 has 13 residues.

The V call is TRBV6-5, the J call TRBJ2-4, with D possibly TRBD1 on 6 matching bases. CDR1 and CDR2 (germline): MNHEY, SVGAGI. V lost 6 bases, J lost 4 bases, and 16 bases lay in between. The CDR3 is 15 residues long. The CDR3 protein is CASSRDTASKNIQYF. The CDR3 DNA reads as TGTGCCAGCAGCCGGGACACTGCCTCTAAAAACATTCAGTACTTC.

The V gene is TRBV3-1 (or the pseudogene TRBV3-2), the J gene TRBJ2-5, with a possible D match to TRBD1 (5 bases). The CDR3 loop spans 13 amino acids. Germline V gene lookup returns CDR1 LGHDT and CDR2 YNNKEL (reference sequence). The V and J ends lost 3 bases and 7 bases respectively, with 12 bases between them. DNA for the CDR3: TGTGCCAGCAGCCACGTTCAGGGCCGGACCCAGTACTTC. This codes for CASSHVQGRTQYF.